Listed below are T cell receptor beta chains from one sample, sequenced in a study of blood T cell repertoires in COVID-19. Assay used: immunoSEQ multiplex PCR; TCRdb lists only in-frame clones, some missing. In the table there are about 190,000 clones, 87% of which are singletons. The sample consisted of peripheral blood. Every receptor here comes from a man aged 60 to 69 with active or convalescent COVID-19. Both conserved end residues are part of each CDR3. The D gene is left open where the match is weak. Some rows mark clone size as missing; the rest say once, few, many or name a class of expanded clone.

V,size,J,D,CDR3,DNA
TRBV18,NA,TRBJ1-1,TRBD1,CASWGQMNTEAFF,TGTGCCAGCTGGGGACAGATGAACACTGAAGCTTTCTTT
TRBV6-2/TRBV6-3,NA,TRBJ1-6,NA,CASSQQGVAYNSPLHF,TGTGCCAGCAGTCAACAGGGCGTCGCCTATAATTCACCCCTCCACTTT
TRBV27,NA,TRBJ2-3,TRBD1,CASSPSGGVPLGGTDTQYF,TGTGCCAGCAGCCCCTCAGGGGGCGTTCCCTTAGGGGGCACAGATACGCAGTATTTT
TRBV5-1,once,TRBJ2-7,TRBD2,CASTPGGSHEQYF,TGCGCCAGCACTCCGGGGGGGAGCCACGAGCAGTACTTC
TRBV4-1,NA,TRBJ2-2,TRBD1,CASSQVWTGVAGELFF,TGCGCCAGCAGCCAAGTGTGGACAGGGGTCGCCGGGGAGCTGTTTTTT
TRBV19,NA,TRBJ2-5,NA,CASSMGFAGETQYF,TGTGCCAGTAGTATGGGATTTGCGGGGGAGACCCAGTACTTC
TRBV10-3,NA,TRBJ2-3,NA,CAISEARTDTQYF,TGTGCCATCAGCGAAGCTCGCACAGATACGCAGTATTTT
TRBV5-6,NA,TRBJ1-1,TRBD1,CASSSLDRENTEAFF,TGTGCCAGCAGCTCCTTAGACAGGGAGAACACTGAAGCTTTCTTT
TRBV6-5,NA,TRBJ1-2,NA,CASSYSEGSYGYTF,TGTGCCAGCAGTTACTCGGAGGGATCCTATGGCTACACCTTC
TRBV20-1,NA,TRBJ2-3,NA,CSASGGGDTQYF,TGCAGTGCTAGTGGAGGGGGAGATACGCAGTATTTT
TRBV5-1,NA,TRBJ1-2,NA,CASSSTGVNYGYTF,TGCGCCAGCAGCTCGACAGGTGTTAACTATGGCTACACCTTC
TRBV30,NA,TRBJ2-2,TRBD2,CAWSNSRTSGYTGELFF,TGTGCCTGGAGTAACTCTAGGACTAGCGGATACACCGGGGAGCTGTTTTTT
TRBV19,NA,TRBJ2-7,TRBD1,CASSPGQGLSYEQYF,TGTGCCAGTAGTCCCGGACAGGGATTAAGCTACGAGCAGTACTTC
TRBV18,NA,TRBJ2-3,TRBD2,CASSPLLAGGSDTQYF,TGTGCCAGCTCACCTCTCCTAGCGGGGGGTTCAGATACGCAGTATTTT
TRBV5-1,NA,TRBJ1-5,TRBD1,CASSLEGTGAGGNQPQHF,TGCGCCAGCAGCTTGGAAGGGACAGGGGCAGGAGGCAATCAGCCCCAGCATTTT
TRBV4-1,NA,TRBJ2-3,NA,CASSQEGTPNTDTQYF,TGCGCCAGCAGCCAAGAAGGGACTCCTAACACAGATACGCAGTATTTT
TRBV5-1,once,TRBJ2-2,TRBD1,CASSLDRGPGELFF,TGCGCCAGCAGCTTGGATAGGGGGCCCGGGGAGCTGTTTTTT
TRBV11-2,once,TRBJ2-7,NA,CASSLEGIGQYF,TGTGCCAGCAGCTTAGAGGGCATAGGGCAGTACTTC
TRBV30,NA,TRBJ1-4,NA,CACFTGGLGEKLFF,TGTGCCTGTTTTACGGGGGGGCTTGGTGAAAAACTGTTTTTT
TRBV20-1,NA,TRBJ1-2,TRBD1,CSASMGQGFYGYTF,TGCAGTGCTAGTATGGGACAGGGGTTCTATGGCTACACCTTC
TRBV21-1,NA,TRBJ1-4,NA,CASSKAGGKTNEKLFF,TGTGCCAGCAGCAAAGCAGGGGGCAAGACTAATGAAAAACTGTTTTTT
TRBV2,NA,TRBJ1-2,NA,CASSDQGGYGYTF,TGTGCCAGCAGTGATCAGGGCGGCTATGGCTACACCTTC
TRBV19,NA,TRBJ2-5,TRBD1,CASSDPRGQGRETQYF,TGTGCCAGTAGTGATCCCCGGGGACAGGGGCGAGAGACCCAGTACTTC
TRBV5-1,NA,TRBJ2-7,TRBD1,CASSPEGQGVGEQYF,TGCGCCAGCAGCCCCGAGGGACAGGGGGTAGGCGAGCAGTACTTC
TRBV18,NA,TRBJ1-5,NA,CASSPNDNTGPQHF,TGTGCCAGCTCACCAAACGATAATACGGGTCCCCAGCATTTT
TRBV5-1,NA,TRBJ1-1,TRBD1,CASSPGTGGDTEAFF,TGCGCCAGCAGCCCCGGGACAGGGGGCGACACTGAAGCTTTCTTT
TRBV2,NA,TRBJ1-1,TRBD1,CASSGRQGYTEAFF,TGTGCCAGCAGTGGAAGACAGGGGTACACTGAAGCTTTCTTT
TRBV7-9,few,TRBJ2-1,NA,CASSLASLSYNEQFF,TGTGCCAGCAGCTTAGCATCTTTGTCCTACAATGAGCAGTTCTTC
TRBV5-1,NA,TRBJ1-1,NA,CASSGGEDTEAFF,TGCGCCAGCAGCGGGGGGGAAGACACTGAAGCTTTCTTT
TRBV6-5,once,TRBJ1-2,NA,CASSYSPLNYGYTF,TGTGCCAGCAGTTACTCTCCGCTAAACTATGGCTACACCTTC
TRBV3-1/TRBV3-2,once,TRBJ1-2,TRBD1,CASSLGTARTNYGYTF,TGTGCCAGCAGCCTCGGGACAGCGAGAACTAACTATGGCTACACCTTC
TRBV5-1,once,TRBJ1-5,TRBD1,CASSSDRTNQPQHF,TGCGCCAGCAGCTCGGACAGGACCAATCAACCCCAGCATTTT
TRBV5-4,NA,TRBJ2-2,TRBD1,CASSLGQGALTGELFF,TGTGCCAGCAGCCTAGGACAGGGGGCCCTCACCGGGGAGCTGTTTTTT
TRBV7-9,NA,TRBJ2-7,NA,CASSLMGGKGEYF,TGTGCCAGCAGCTTAATGGGAGGAAAAGGAGAATACTTC
TRBV29-1,few,TRBJ2-3,TRBD2,CSVVRGGADTQYF,TGCAGCGTTGTTCGGGGGGGGGCAGATACGCAGTATTTT
TRBV5-1,NA,TRBJ2-2,TRBD1,CASSLVTGANTGELFF,TGCGCCAGCAGCTTGGTGACAGGGGCGAACACCGGGGAGCTGTTTTTT
TRBV4-2,NA,TRBJ1-1,NA,CASSQESVVNTEAFF,TGTGCCAGCAGCCAAGAATCGGTCGTGAACACTGAAGCTTTCTTT
TRBV9,few,TRBJ1-1,NA,CASSVMGGLNTEAFF,TGTGCCAGCAGCGTCATGGGGGGATTGAACACTGAAGCTTTCTTT
TRBV2,NA,TRBJ1-2,NA,CASSDKLNYGYTF,TGTGCCAGCAGTGATAAGCTTAACTATGGCTACACCTTC
TRBV27,NA,TRBJ2-7,NA,CASSLTPVRRWAEQYF,TGTGCCAGCAGTTTGACACCGGTCCGTCGTTGGGCCGAGCAGTACTTC
TRBV6-1,few,TRBJ2-1,NA,CATREGAYNEQFF,TGTGCCACCAGAGAAGGAGCTTACAATGAGCAGTTCTTC
TRBV2,NA,TRBJ2-5,NA,CASSLEVRGAGEETQYF,TGTGCCAGCAGCCTCGAAGTTAGGGGTGCCGGCGAAGAGACCCAGTACTTC
TRBV9,few,TRBJ2-1,NA,CASSMGSSYNEQFF,TGTGCCAGCAGCATGGGGAGCTCCTACAATGAGCAGTTCTTC